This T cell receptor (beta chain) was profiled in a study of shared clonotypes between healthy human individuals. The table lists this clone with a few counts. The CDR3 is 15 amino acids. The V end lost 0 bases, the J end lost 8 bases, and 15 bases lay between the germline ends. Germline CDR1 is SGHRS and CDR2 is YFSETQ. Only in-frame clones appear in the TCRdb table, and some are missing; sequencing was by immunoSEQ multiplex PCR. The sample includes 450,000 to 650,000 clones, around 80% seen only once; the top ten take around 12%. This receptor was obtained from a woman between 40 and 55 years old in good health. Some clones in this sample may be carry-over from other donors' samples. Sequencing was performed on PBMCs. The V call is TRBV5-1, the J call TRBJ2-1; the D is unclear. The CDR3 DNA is TGCGCCAGCAGCTTGGGACCCCCCAGAAAGGATGAGCAGTTCTTC. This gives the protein CASSLGPPRKDEQFF.